This T cell receptor beta chain was captured in a study of shared clonotypes between healthy human individuals. The data were produced by immunoSEQ multiplex PCR, yet TCRdb's version contains in-frame clones alone and is incomplete. This table holds about 550,000 clones, nearly 97% found once. CD45RO-negative, CCR7-selected cells formed the naive CD8 fraction, which excluded terminally differentiated effector memory CD45RA+ cells. CDR1 is KGHSH and CDR2 is LQKENI in the germline V gene. CDR3 size: 16 residues. V shed 5 bases, J shed 1 base, and the junction held 9 bases outside the gene matches. Study conclusions and caveats: Researchers found naive subsets generally carried larger estimated richness than memory subsets.

Turning to this clone: What it recognizes is unknown.

The receptor's source is a woman in her twenties or thirties in good health. The sequenced material came from naive CD8+ T cells sorted from blood. The chain carries TRBV18 and TRBJ2-5; 8 nucleotides agree with TRBD1. The CDR3 nucleotides are TGTGCCAGCTCATCCAGGACAGGGATGGTCCAAGAGACCCAGTACTTC. Its protein product is CASSSRTGMVQETQYF.